This TCR beta chain derives from a study of T cell responses to AZD1222 COVID-19 vaccine. This table comes from immunoSEQ multiplex PCR, and its TCRdb copy is limited to in-frame clones, with some not included. This table has about 110,000 clones, 81% appearing once. The sample consisted of peripheral blood, taken on day 0 of AZD1222 vaccination. This sequence was found in an adult in good health.

The CDR3 DNA reads TGTGCCAGCAGCCCACAGCGGGGCCGGAATGAAAAACTGTTTTTT. This gives the protein CASSPQRGRNEKLFF. This chain links TRBV14 with TRBJ1-4; perhaps TRBD1 as D (5 bases). Trimming removed 4 bases at V and 5 bases at J, with 14 bases between. The CDR3 totals 15 residues. Per the germline V gene, CDR1 is SGHDN and CDR2 is FVKESK.